One sample yielded the 5 T cell receptor beta chains listed below, sequenced in a study of blood T cell repertoires in COVID-19. Using immunoSEQ multiplex PCR, the repertoire was profiled, and TCRdb retains in-frame clones only, with some absent. Of 200,000 to 250,000 clones in the sample, 85% to 90% were seen once. Sequencing input: peripheral blood. All receptors derive from a man aged 50 to 60 with acute or convalescent COVID-19.

The chain is built from TRBV5-6 and TRBJ2-7; possibly TRBD2 for D (6 bases). Trimming cost V 4 bases and J 2 bases, with 19 bases left between them. The germline CDR1 and CDR2 sequences are SGHDT and YYEEEE. The CDR3 covers 16 residues. The CDR3 protein is CASSPPGVAATYEQYF. For the CDR3, the DNA is TGTGCCAGCAGCCCACCCGGGGTAGCGGCTACCTACGAGCAGTACTTC.

The rearrangement uses TRBV19 and TRBJ1-6, with no clear D. This CDR3 comprises 13 residues. Germline CDR1 is LNHDA and CDR2 is SQIVND (reference sequence). Trimming took 2 bases from V and 7 from J, leaving 6 bases between them. The CDR3 is CASSISGNSPLHF. The CDR3 coding sequence is TGTGCCAGTAGTATAAGCGGGAATTCACCCCTCCACTTT. Filled out from reference TRBV19 and TRBJ1-6, the complete variable domain reads DGGITQSPKYLFRKEGQNVTLSCEQNLNHDAMYWYRQDPGQGLRLIYYSQIVNDFQKGDIAEGYSVSREKKESFPLTVTSAQKNPTAFYLCASSISGNSPLHFGNGTRLTVT.

Details on this clone: The junction and the germline gene differ at one end; a read error may be behind it. The chain is built from TRBV6-2 or TRBV6-3 and TRBJ1-1; TRBD1 aligns across 8 bases. Germline values: CDR1 MNHEY, CDR2 SVGEGT. The CDR3 is 14 residues long. DNA for the CDR3: TGTGCCAGCAGTCGGACAGGGCGGGGGACTGAAACTTTCTTT. Its protein product is CASSRTGRGTETFF.

The chain carries TRBV12-3 or TRBV12-4 and TRBJ2-5; the D gene is possibly TRBD2 (6 bases). Trimming took off 3 bases at V and 3 bases at J, with 8 bases between the two ends. CDR3 length: 13 residues. The CDR3 loop is CASSFRGKETQYF. The CDR3 region has the DNA TGTGCCAGCAGTTTTCGGGGGAAAGAGACCCAGTACTTC.

The chain employs TRBV5-1 and TRBJ2-2; D not resolved. V was clipped by 4 bases and J by 6 bases, with 10 bases between them. Germline values: CDR1 SGHRS, CDR2 YFSETQ. The CDR3 runs to 13 residues. For the CDR3, the DNA is TGCGCCAGCAGCATTGAGCTGGCCGGGGAGCTGTTTTTT. It yields the protein CASSIELAGELFF.